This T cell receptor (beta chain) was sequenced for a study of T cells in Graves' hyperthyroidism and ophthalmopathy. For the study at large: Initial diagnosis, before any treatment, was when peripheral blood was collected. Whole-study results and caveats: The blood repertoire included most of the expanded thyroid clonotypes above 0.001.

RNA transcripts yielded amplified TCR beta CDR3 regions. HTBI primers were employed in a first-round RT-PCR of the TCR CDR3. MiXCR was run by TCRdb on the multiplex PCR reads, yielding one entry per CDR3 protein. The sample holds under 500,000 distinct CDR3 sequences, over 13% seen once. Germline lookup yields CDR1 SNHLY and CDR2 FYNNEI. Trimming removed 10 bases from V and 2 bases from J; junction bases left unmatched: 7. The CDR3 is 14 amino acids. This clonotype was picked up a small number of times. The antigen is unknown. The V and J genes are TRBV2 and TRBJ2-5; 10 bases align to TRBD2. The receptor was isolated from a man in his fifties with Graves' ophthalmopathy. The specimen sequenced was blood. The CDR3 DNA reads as TGTGCCACACAGGGACTAGCGAGACAAGAGACCCAGTACTTC. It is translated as CATQGLARQETQYF.